What follows are 25 T cell receptor beta chains derived from one specimen sequenced in a study of CD8 T cells in ankylosing spondylitis (dated by TCRdb to 2016 to 2017). Libraries were constructed by 5' RACE. These reads were obtained on an Illumina HiSeq 2500. Clones were called with MiXCR by TCRdb after fastp trimmed the public reads at Q25, and only in-frame beta chains were retained. Each CDR3 protein gets just one entry, which takes the most common genes and DNA from the rows behind it. This sample is represented by about 160,000 distinct CDR3 sequences; around 8.9% of them were singletons. Around 16% of the sample is held by the ten biggest clonotypes. The sample comprised blood, either unsorted or a sorted T cell fraction (not recorded which). These receptors originate from a female donor with ankylosing spondylitis or in good health (not recorded which).

This clonotype was counted many times. The chain links TRBV12-3 or TRBV12-4 to TRBJ2-1, with 10 bases aligning to TRBD2. The trim removed 3 bases at V and 6 bases at J, leaving 5 bases unmatched. The CDR3 has 15 amino acids. For the CDR3, the DNA is TGTGCCAGCAGTTTTACAGCGGGAGGGCCCAATGAGCAGTTCTTC. Protein sequence: CASSFTAGGPNEQFF.

The V call is TRBV6-1, the J call TRBJ2-3; 9 bases align to TRBD1. The junction had 6 bases not matched to a gene; V was cut back by 7 bases and J by 1 base. CDR3 length: 15 amino acids. In germline, CDR1 is MNHNS, CDR2 SASEGT. The CDR3 bases are TGTGCCAGCAACCTAGGGACAGGGCGCACAGATACGCAGTATTTT. Protein product: CASNLGTGRTDTQYF.

V usage is TRBV3-1 and J usage is TRBJ1-2, with TRBD1 identical over 9 bases. Germline CDR1 reads LGHDT; CDR2 reads YNNKEL (reference sequence). After removal of 0 bases from V and 6 bases from J, the junction contained 5 bases not matched to a gene. The length of the CDR3 is 15 residues. CDR3: CASSQDGQGYNGYTF. The CDR3 DNA reads as TGTGCCAGCAGCCAAGATGGACAGGGGTACAATGGCTACACCTTC.

The chain has TRBV5-6 and TRBJ2-7; 9 bases map to TRBD1. This CDR3 has 15 residues. Germline V CDR1 and CDR2: SGHDT, YYEEEE. V gave up 1 base and J gave up 2 bases; unmatched junction bases: 4. The CDR3 loop reads CASSLSRDRAYEQYF. In DNA, the CDR3 is TGTGCCAGCAGCTTGTCTCGGGACAGGGCCTACGAGCAGTACTTC.

This clonotype has a handful of counts. The chain is built from TRBV6-6 and TRBJ2-7; no clear D gene. CDR1 is MNHNY, CDR2 SVGAGI, per germline (reference sequence). The CDR3 covers 12 residues. Trimming left V 4 bases short and J 4 bases short, with 8 bases between. CDR3 coding DNA: TGTGCCAGCAGTTCATCGGTATACGAGCAGTACTTC. Protein product: CASSSSVYEQYF.

This clonotype was observed many times. The chain joins TRBV4-3 to TRBJ2-1; no clear D. This CDR3 has 15 residues. Germline values: CDR1 LGHNA, CDR2 YSLEER. The V and J ends lost 0 bases and 7 bases respectively, with 13 bases between them. This CDR3 is CASSQDRVGLNEQFF. DNA for the CDR3: TGCGCCAGCAGCCAAGATCGCGTAGGTTTGAATGAGCAGTTCTTC.

This clonotype was picked up many times. The V call is TRBV12-3 or TRBV12-4, the J call TRBJ2-2; a possible D gene is TRBD1 (6 bases). The CDR3 totals 14 residues. Trimming removed 3 bases from V and 5 bases from J, with 10 bases in between. The CDR3 nucleotides are TGTGCCAGCAGTTTCGGGCAGGGGACCGGGGAGCTGTTTTTT. This encodes CASSFGQGTGELFF.

This clonotype was observed a handful of times. V usage is TRBV27 and J usage is TRBJ2-7, with unresolved D. Trimming removed 0 bases from V and 7 bases from J, with 10 bases in between. Germline V gene sequence: CDR1 MNHEY, CDR2 SMNVEV (reference sequence). The CDR3 covers 13 residues. In DNA form, the CDR3 reads TGTGCCAGCAGTTTATCGTTTTTAGAAGAGCAGTACTTC. It encodes CASSLSFLEEQYF.

The chain recombines TRBV19 with TRBJ1-1, with 7 bases aligning to TRBD1. Germline V gives CDR1 LNHDA, CDR2 SQIVND (reference sequence). The CDR3 loop spans 14 amino acids. V was clipped by 3 bases and J by 6 bases; unmatched bases: 7. CDR3 nucleotide sequence: TGTGCCAGTAGTATTAGACAGGGCGGGGCTGAAGCTTTCTTT. This encodes CASSIRQGGAEAFF.

At least ten counts were recorded for this clonotype. This sequence joins TRBV12-3 or TRBV12-4 and TRBJ2-5, with 8 bases identical to TRBD2. Unmatched junction bases numbered 4, after V lost 5 bases and J lost 2 bases. This CDR3 region has 14 residues. This CDR3 is CASSPGGTQETQYF. The DNA of the CDR3 is TGTGCCAGCAGTCCGGGGGGGACTCAAGAGACCCAGTACTTC.

Comments on this clonotype: It is likely a read error, because the conserved phenylalanine at the end of the CDR3 is missing. The chain has TRBV6-2 or TRBV6-3 and TRBJ2-7, with 12 bases aligning to TRBD2. Germline CDR1 and CDR2: MNHEY and SVGEGT. CDR3 length equals 16 residues. The J segment lost 2 bases and the V segment lost 2 bases, leaving 4 bases of the junction unmatched. The CDR3 nucleotides are TGTGCCAGCAGTTACCCGACTAGCGGGAGACCCTACGAGCAGTACTTA. Translating it yields CASSYPTSGRPYEQYL.

This clonotype occurred a few times. As DNA, the CDR3 is TGCGCCAGCAGCCAACTACAGGGGGTGAACACTGAAGCTTTCTTT. It yields the protein CASSQLQGVNTEAFF. The V gene is TRBV4-1, the J gene TRBJ1-1; 8 bases line up with TRBD1. The V segment lost 2 bases and the J segment 0 bases; nucleotides outside the gene matches: 2. Germline CDR1 and CDR2: MGHRA and YSYEKL. This CDR3 has 15 amino acids.

This clonotype was seen a handful of times. V is TRBV2 and J is TRBJ2-2, with D unresolved. CDR1 is SNHLY, CDR2 FYNNEI, per germline. CDR3 length: 13 residues. V lost 8 bases to trimming and J lost 7 bases, with 14 bases between them. Here the CDR3 reads CASEGVDGGELFF. In DNA form, the CDR3 reads TGTGCCAGCGAAGGAGTTGATGGCGGGGAGCTGTTTTTT.

This CDR3 is CASSFGAWDTEAFF. CDR3 nucleotides: TGTGCCAGCAGCTTTGGGGCCTGGGACACTGAAGCTTTCTTT. V usage is TRBV5-5 and J usage is TRBJ1-1; D possibly corresponds to TRBD1 (5 bases). The germline V and J ends were trimmed by 2 bases and 3 bases, with 11 bases remaining between them. The CDR3 spans 14 residues. Germline V lookup: CDR1 SGHKS, CDR2 YYEKEE (reference sequence).

V gene TRBV12-3 or TRBV12-4 combines with J gene TRBJ2-3; D is tentatively TRBD1 or TRBD2 (5 bases each). CDR3 length: 13 residues. V lost 1 base and J 4 bases, leaving 6 bases between the germline ends. For the CDR3, the DNA is TGTGCCAGCAGTTTAGGGGGGTCAGATACGCAGTATTTT. Translation: CASSLGGSDTQYF.

The chain joins TRBV4-3 to TRBJ1-6; D gene ambiguous. The CDR3 is made up of 15 amino acids. CDR1 is LGHNA and CDR2 is YSLEER in the germline V gene. V was clipped by 0 bases and J by 12 bases, with 15 bases between them. In DNA form, the CDR3 reads TGCGCCAGCAGCCAAGATCCCGGTAGTGATTTACCCCTCCACTTT. Protein product: CASSQDPGSDLPLHF.

Only a few counts were recorded for this clonotype. This chain links TRBV24-1 with TRBJ2-7; tentatively, D is TRBD2 (5 bases). Trimming removed 3 bases at V and 6 bases at J, with 14 bases between. Germline assignment: CDR1 KGHDR and CDR2 SFDVKD. The CDR3 has 14 residues. Here the CDR3 reads CATSDGGSSSEQYF. The CDR3 DNA sequence: TGTGCCACCAGTGATGGTGGGAGCAGTAGCGAGCAGTACTTC.

The chain is built from TRBV7-8 and TRBJ2-3, with TRBD1 matching over 11 bases. There are 16 residues in the CDR3. V gave up 4 bases and J gave up 4 bases; unmatched junction bases: 7. CDR1 and CDR2 (germline): SGHVS, FQNEAQ. The chain's CDR3 is CASSYPGTGGPDTQYF. The CDR3, as DNA: TGTGCCAGCAGCTACCCCGGGACAGGGGGGCCAGATACGCAGTATTTT.

This clonotype was counted many times. The rearrangement uses TRBV6-5 and TRBJ2-3, with 9 bases that match TRBD2. Germline V lookup: CDR1 MNHEY, CDR2 SVGAGI. V lost 1 base and J lost 11; bases outside the gene matches: 19. CDR3 length: 18 amino acids. The CDR3 reads CASSYFTPLPSGMNGQYF. Written as DNA, the CDR3 is TGTGCCAGCAGTTACTTTACGCCCCTGCCTAGCGGGATGAATGGGCAGTATTTT.

This clonotype was found many times. V is TRBV12-3 or TRBV12-4 and J is TRBJ2-7; tentative D call: TRBD2 (6 bases). This CDR3 is 12 amino acids long. Trimming pared 3 bases from V and 5 bases from J, leaving 8 bases between. In DNA form, the CDR3 reads TGTGCCAGCAGTTTGGGACTTGACGAGCAGTACTTC. This sequence encodes CASSLGLDEQYF.

This clonotype was observed a few times. The CDR3 loop reads CASSSYQETQYF. For the CDR3, the DNA is TGTGCCAGCAGCTCGTACCAAGAGACCCAGTACTTC. The chain is built from TRBV12-3 or TRBV12-4 and TRBJ2-5; D ambiguous. The V end lost 6 bases, the J end lost 0 bases, and 5 bases lay between the germline ends. The CDR3 totals 12 residues.

V and J are TRBV28 and TRBJ2-1; D gene ambiguous. In germline, CDR1 is MDHEN, CDR2 SYDVKM. The CDR3 has 17 residues. The V end lost 6 bases, the J end lost 3 bases, and 21 bases lay between the germline ends. The CDR3 DNA sequence: TGTGCCAGCAGCCCCCCTCAGTCGATTGGGTACTACAATGAGCAGTTCTTC. Translated: CASSPPQSIGYYNEQFF.

The rearrangement links TRBV12-3 or TRBV12-4 to TRBJ2-7; D possibly corresponds to TRBD2 (5 bases). V lost 3 bases and J lost 0, with 12 bases in between. CDR3 length equals 15 residues. CDR3 coding DNA: TGTGCCAGCAGTTTTGGCAGCGGTTCCTCCTACGAGCAGTACTTC. Protein: CASSFGSGSSYEQYF.

This clonotype was recorded at least ten times. This chain uses TRBV3-1 with TRBJ1-1; 8 bases map to TRBD1. The ends lost 5 bases at V and 4 bases at J; junction bases unmatched: 3. The germline CDR1 and CDR2 sequences are LGHDT and YNNKEL (reference sequence). This CDR3 comprises 13 residues. CDR3 loop: CASSETGGTEAFF. The CDR3 DNA sequence: TGTGCCAGCAGCGAAACAGGGGGCACTGAAGCTTTCTTT.

This clonotype turned up a few times. The J gene is TRBJ2-2, the V gene TRBV6-5; 11 nucleotides align to TRBD2. Trimming cost V 4 bases and J 0 bases; bases outside gene matches: 4. CDR1 and CDR2 from the germline V gene are MNHEY and SVGAGI. This CDR3 is built from 17 residues. The DNA for the CDR3 is TGTGCCAGCAGTTCTGTAGCGGGAGGGCCGAACACCGGGGAGCTGTTTTTT. It translates to CASSSVAGGPNTGELFF.